A selection of T cell receptor beta chains follows, all from one sample in a study of spatial heterogeneity in lung cancer. TCRdb used MiXCR to reprocess the 5' RACE reads, holding one entry per CDR3 protein. Here the sample spans roughly 8,200 distinct CDR3 sequences, less than 9% being singletons. Source: PBMCs, taken at surgery. The receptors were sampled from a female donor with early-stage non-small cell lung cancer. CDR3s include the opening cysteine and the closing phenylalanine or tryptophan. The D gene is left open where the match is weak. Not all rows give a size; the values are once, few, many and, for expanded clones, a class.

clone_size	v_call	j_call	d_call	cdr3_nt	cdr3_aa
many	TRBV10-3	TRBJ2-6	.	TGTGCCATCAGTGAGGGGGACCGGGCCCTTGGGGCCAACGTCCTGACTTTC	CAISEGDRALGANVLTF
medium-sized	TRBV6-1	TRBJ2-5	.	TGTGCCAGCAGAACACCGCACCAAGAGACCCAGTACTTC	CASRTPHQETQYF
medium-sized	TRBV3-1	TRBJ2-7	.	TGTGCCAGCAGCCAGGGGGCGCTTGGGTACGAGCAGTACTTC	CASSQGALGYEQYF
many	TRBV29-1	TRBJ2-3	.	TGCAGCTTATCAGGGGACGGGGGAGATACGCAGTATTTT	CSLSGDGGDTQYF
medium-sized	TRBV10-2	TRBJ2-3	TRBD2	TGCGCCAGCAGTGATCCGGCGGGGGGGGTCGATACGCAGTATTTT	CASSDPAGGVDTQYF
few	TRBV7-2	TRBJ2-2	TRBD2	TGTGCCAGCAGCTTAAGAGCGGGAGACAGCACCGGGGAGCTGTTTTTT	CASSLRAGDSTGELFF
many	TRBV5-1	TRBJ2-7	.	TGCGCCAGCAGCTTGGCCAACCTGAACGAGCAGTACTTC	CASSLANLNEQYF
.	TRBV20-1	TRBJ2-6	.	TGCAGTGCTAGCTCAGGGTTCTCTGGGGCCAACGTCCTGACTTTC	CSASSGFSGANVLTF
few	TRBV5-1	TRBJ2-2	.	TGCGCCAGCAGCTCGGGACGGACGAACACCGGGGAGCTGTTTTTT	CASSSGRTNTGELFF
medium-sized	TRBV28	TRBJ1-4	.	TGTGCCAGCAGTTTGGGGGGGGAAAAACTGTTTTTT	CASSLGGEKLFF
many	TRBV5-4	TRBJ2-1	.	TGTGCCAGCAGCTTGGGGTCGGGTTTAAGCTCCTACAATGAGCAGTTCTTC	CASSLGSGLSSYNEQFF
medium-sized	TRBV29-1	TRBJ2-5	TRBD1	TGCAGCACCGGGACAGAGGTCCCGACCCAGTACTTC	CSTGTEVPTQYF
many	TRBV19	TRBJ2-1	.	TGTGCCAGTAGTACAACATACAATGAGCAGTTCTTC	CASSTTYNEQFF
many	TRBV5-1	TRBJ2-5	TRBD1	TGCGCCAGCAGCTCCGGACAGGCCTCACAAGAGACCCAGTACTTC	CASSSGQASQETQYF
medium-sized	TRBV12-3/TRBV12-4	TRBJ2-2	.	TGTGCCAGCAGTTTGGGAGCGAACACCGGGGAGCTGTTTTTT	CASSLGANTGELFF
many	TRBV7-2	TRBJ1-6	.	TGTGCCAGCAGCTTAGGGACAGATAATTCACCCCTCCACTTT	CASSLGTDNSPLHF
few	TRBV5-1	TRBJ1-1	.	TGCGCCAGCAGCTCGGGACTCACCACTGAAGCTTTCTTT	CASSSGLTTEAFF
many	TRBV5-6	TRBJ1-1	.	TGTGCCAGCAGCTTGGGGACTGAAGCTTTCTTT	CASSLGTEAFF
few	TRBV14	TRBJ2-1	.	TGTGCCAGCAGCCAAGTTGGAGGATCCTACAATGAGCAGTTCTTC	CASSQVGGSYNEQFF
.	TRBV21-1	TRBJ2-5	.	TGTGCCGGGGGGCCCTATGGGGAGACCCAGTACTTC	CAGGPYGETQYF
.	TRBV19	TRBJ2-7	TRBD2	TGTGCCAGTAGTATTCGGGACTACCCCGCATGCGAGCAGTACTTC	CASSIRDYPACEQYF
few	TRBV11-2	TRBJ2-7	.	TGTGCCAGCAGCTATAAGGGAGTCTACGAGCAGTACTTC	CASSYKGVYEQYF
many	TRBV27	TRBJ1-1	.	TGTGCCAGCAGTTTTTCGGGCGGAGACAGGGAAGCTTTCTTT	CASSFSGGDREAFF
medium-sized	TRBV6-6	TRBJ2-1	TRBD1	TGTGCCAGCAGGATAATATCTCTAAGACAGGGTCATGAGCAGTTCTTC	CASRIISLRQGHEQFF
medium-sized	TRBV29-1	TRBJ2-7	TRBD1	TGCAGCGTTAGGGACAGGGGGCGAAGGTACGAGCAGTACTTC	CSVRDRGRRYEQYF
few	TRBV29-1	TRBJ1-2	.	TGCAGCGTTGACTGGGACGGGGCTAACTATGGCTACACCTTC	CSVDWDGANYGYTF
many	TRBV19	TRBJ1-2	TRBD1	TGTGCCAGTAGTACTCCAGGGGGTAACGACTATGGCTACACCTTC	CASSTPGGNDYGYTF
many	TRBV19	TRBJ2-2	.	TGTGCCAGTAGTTTGGGACAATACACCGGGGAGCTGTTTTTT	CASSLGQYTGELFF
medium-sized	TRBV6-2/TRBV6-3	TRBJ2-2	TRBD2	TGTGCCAGCAGGGCGGGAGGAGGCACCGGGGAGCTGTTTTTT	CASRAGGGTGELFF
medium-sized	TRBV18	TRBJ1-6	TRBD1	TGTGCCAGCTCACCTCAAGATAACAGGGGACATTCACCCCTCCACTTT	CASSPQDNRGHSPLHF
many	TRBV27	TRBJ1-1	TRBD1	TGTGCCAGCAGTTCAGGGACAGGGGGTCGCACTGAAGCTTTCTTT	CASSSGTGGRTEAFF
medium-sized	TRBV6-5	TRBJ1-4	.	TGTGCCAGCAGTTACTCCTACCGACAGAGTGCGGGGGAAAAACTGTTTTTT	CASSYSYRQSAGEKLFF
many	TRBV24-1	TRBJ2-3	.	TGTGCCACCAGTAACCCGGGCACAGATACGCAGTATTTT	CATSNPGTDTQYF
few	TRBV12-3/TRBV12-4	TRBJ2-6	.	TGTGCCAGCAGTTTAGCTAGCGGAAACTCTGGGGCCAACGTCCTGACTTTC	CASSLASGNSGANVLTF
many	TRBV6-1	TRBJ2-2	.	TGTGCCAGCAGTGAGAGGGGGATATCGAAGGGCGGGGAGCTGTTTTTT	CASSERGISKGGELFF
many	TRBV19	TRBJ1-4	TRBD1	TGTGCCAGTAGTATGCCGGACAGGGGTGAAAAACTGTTTTTT	CASSMPDRGEKLFF
.	TRBV29-1	TRBJ2-1	TRBD1	TGCAGCGTGACTCCGGGACAGGGCGAATACAATGAGCAGTTCTTC	CSVTPGQGEYNEQFF
many	TRBV5-1	TRBJ2-1	.	TGCGCCAGCAGCTTTGGGGGTACCGAGAACAATGAGCAGTTCTTC	CASSFGGTENNEQFF
.	TRBV28	TRBJ1-2	TRBD1	TGTGCCAGCAGAAAGACAGGGTCGGATGGCTACACCTTC	CASRKTGSDGYTF
medium-sized	TRBV5-1	TRBJ2-5	TRBD2	TGCGCCAGCAGCCGATCTAGCGGCCAAGAGACCCAGTACTTC	CASSRSSGQETQYF
medium-sized	TRBV19	TRBJ1-5	.	TGTGCCAGTAGTAGAATGGGCGGATTTTATCAGCCCCAGCATTTT	CASSRMGGFYQPQHF
few	TRBV5-4	TRBJ2-6	.	TGTGCCAGCAGCACTATATCCGGGGCCAACGTCCTGACTTTC	CASSTISGANVLTF
many	TRBV6-2/TRBV6-3	TRBJ2-1	.	TGTGCCAGCAGTGTGTTCGACTACAATGAGCAGTTCTTC	CASSVFDYNEQFF